The 28 T cell receptor beta chains in this list originate from one sample, sequenced in a study of cytomegalovirus exposure and HLA in healthy donors. Profiled with immunoSEQ multiplex PCR; TCRdb holds only in-frame clones, not every one. The sample carries about 73,000 clones, about 90% recorded once. Sequencing used PBMCs. The receptors shown here come from a woman between 18 and 29 years old in good health and CMV-seropositive.

This CDR3 reads CASSLGLGTVVETQYF. The CDR3 DNA reads TGTGCCAGCAGCTTAGGGTTGGGGACAGTGGTAGAGACCCAGTACTTC. This chain connects TRBV7-8 to TRBJ2-5, with 7 bases that match TRBD1. Germline V gene sequence: CDR1 SGHVS, CDR2 FQNEAQ. The junction had 9 bases not matched to a gene; V was cut back by 1 base and J by 4 bases. The length of the CDR3 is 16 residues. The full variable domain, completed using reference TRBV7-8 and TRBJ2-5, is GAGVSQSPRYKVAKRGQDVALRCDPISGHVSLFWYQQALGQGPEFLTYFQNEAQLDKSGLPSDRFFAERPEGSVSTLKIQRTQQEDSAVYLCASSLGLGTVVETQYFGPGTRLLVL.

The rearrangement links TRBV6-1 to TRBJ1-4; D is ambiguous. CDR3 length: 13 residues. Between the trimmed V and J ends, which lost 2 bases and 8 bases, there was a span of 9 bases. CDR1 MNHNS and CDR2 SASEGT come from the germline V gene. The CDR3 DNA reads as TGTGCCAGCAGTGAACTCGAGGGCGAAAAACTGTTTTTT. Its translation is CASSELEGEKLFF.

The chain joins TRBV7-2 to TRBJ2-1; TRBD2 matches at 8 bases. The CDR3 extends over 12 amino acids. V trimming: 10 bases; J trimming: 4 bases; junction bases outside the gene matches: 3. The germline V gene encodes CDR1 SGHTA and CDR2 FQGNSA. CDR3 DNA sequence: TGTGCCACCGGGGGGGTTTACAATGAGCAGTTCTTC. Amino acids: CATGGVYNEQFF.

This chain uses TRBV7-6 with TRBJ1-3; the match to TRBD1 covers 11 bases. J gave up 3 bases and V 5 bases, and 6 bases lay outside the gene matches. Germline values: CDR1 SGHVS, CDR2 FNYEAQ. This CDR3 region has 16 residues. The CDR3 spells CASSPLDRGLGNTIYF. The CDR3 region has the DNA TGTGCCAGCAGCCCCTTGGACAGGGGGCTTGGAAACACCATATATTTT.

The V call is TRBV5-6, the J call TRBJ1-2; no definite D call. Germline values: CDR1 SGHDT, CDR2 YYEEEE. Trimming shortened V by 4 bases and J by 7 bases, and 11 bases separated the two germline ends. CDR3 length: 12 amino acids. This CDR3 reads CASSLGVAGYTF. In DNA, the CDR3 is TGTGCCAGCAGCCTCGGAGTAGCTGGCTACACCTTC. Full variable domain (missing parts from reference TRBV5-6 and TRBJ1-2): DAGVTQSPTHLIKTRGQQVTLRCSPKSGHDTVSWYQQALGQGPQFIFQYYEEEERQRGNFPDRFSGHQFPNYSSELNVNALLLGDSALYLCASSLGVAGYTFGSGTRLTVV.

Only one count was recorded for this clone. V usage is TRBV7-2 and J usage is TRBJ1-5; D remains unclear. Germline V gives CDR1 SGHTA, CDR2 FQGNSA. Trimming removed 2 bases from V and 5 bases from J, with 7 bases in between. CDR3 size: 13 residues. This CDR3 reads CASSLSPDQPQHF. Written as DNA, the CDR3 is TGTGCCAGCAGCTTATCGCCAGATCAGCCCCAGCATTTT.

V gene TRBV29-1 combines with J gene TRBJ2-5; possibly TRBD2 for D (5 bases). The CDR3 loop spans 12 amino acids. Trimming took 7 bases from V and 5 from J, leaving 14 bases between them. The germline V gene has CDR1 SQVTM and CDR2 ANQGSEA. The CDR3 DNA sequence: TGCAGCGCCGGGGTGGCAGCTGAGACCCAGTACTTC. It codes for CSAGVAAETQYF.

The chain combines TRBV19 with TRBJ2-3, with TRBD2 matching 12 bases. This CDR3 is 15 amino acids long. The J segment lost 3 bases and the V segment lost 6 bases, leaving 4 bases of the junction unmatched. Germline CDR1 and CDR2: LNHDA and SQIVND (reference sequence). The CDR3 coding sequence is TGTGCCAGTAGCCCTAGCGGGAGGGCTACAGATACGCAGTATTTT. Translated, it gives CASSPSGRATDTQYF.

The rearrangement uses TRBV2 and TRBJ2-5; TRBD1 aligns across 8 bases. This CDR3 is 14 amino acids long. Losses at the gene ends were 6 bases for V and 3 bases for J; bases not matched to a gene: 6. Per germline, CDR1 SNHLY and CDR2 FYNNEI. CDR3 region: CASRNRQGKETQYF. The CDR3 nucleotides are TGTGCCAGCAGGAACCGACAGGGGAAAGAGACCCAGTACTTC.

V is TRBV28 and J is TRBJ2-7; 10 nucleotides match TRBD2. The junction had 5 bases not matched to a gene; V was cut back by 6 bases and J by 0 bases. This CDR3 contains 15 residues. CDR1 is MDHEN and CDR2 is SYDVKM in the germline V gene. The CDR3 reads CASSPGTSVSYEQYF. The CDR3 nucleotides read TGTGCCAGCAGCCCTGGGACTAGCGTCTCCTACGAGCAGTACTTC.

CDR3 coding DNA: TGTGCCAGCAGTGAATTATCGTCGTTCAATGAGCAGTTCTTC. This translates into CASSELSSFNEQFF. The chain uses TRBV25-1 and TRBJ2-1; D remains ambiguous. CDR3 length equals 14 residues. Trimming left V 1 base short and J 6 bases short, with 10 bases between. Germline values: CDR1 MGHDK, CDR2 SYGVNS.

This clone was observed a single time. V is TRBV15 and J is TRBJ1-1, with 7 bases that match TRBD1. The germline V gene has CDR1 LNHNV and CDR2 YYDKDF (reference sequence). CDR3 size: 14 residues. Unmatched junction bases numbered 4, after V lost 2 bases and J lost 4 bases. The CDR3, as DNA: TGTGCCACCAGCAGACCCAGGGACAGCACTGAAGCTTTCTTT. It specifies CATSRPRDSTEAFF.

The chain carries TRBV19 and TRBJ2-5, with 9 bases fitting TRBD1. This CDR3 contains 15 residues. Germline V gene data show CDR1 as LNHDA and CDR2 as SQIVND (reference sequence). Losses at the gene ends were 7 bases for V and 2 bases for J; bases not matched to a gene: 8. The CDR3, as DNA: TGTGCCAGTAACGCCGGACAGGGGCGTCAAGAGACCCAGTACTTC. Protein sequence: CASNAGQGRQETQYF.

This chain connects TRBV10-1 to TRBJ2-3, with TRBD2 identical over 9 bases. Germline CDR1 WNHNN, CDR2 SYGVQD (reference sequence). The CDR3 consists of 13 residues. Trimming cost V 5 bases and J 5 bases; bases outside gene matches: 2. The CDR3 bases are TGCGCCAGCAGTTCGACTAGCGGAGATACGCAGTATTTT. As protein: CASSSTSGDTQYF.

The rearrangement links TRBV19 to TRBJ1-1; D is unresolved. V lost 3 bases and J 0 bases, leaving 14 bases between the germline ends. The CDR3 loop spans 16 amino acids. Germline CDR1 LNHDA, CDR2 SQIVND (reference sequence). The CDR3 DNA reads TGTGCCAGTAGTATCTCCGCGGTAAAGATGAACACTGAAGCTTTCTTT. Protein product: CASSISAVKMNTEAFF. Supplemented by reference TRBV19 and TRBJ1-1, the full variable domain reads DGGITQSPKYLFRKEGQNVTLSCEQNLNHDAMYWYRQDPGQGLRLIYYSQIVNDFQKGDIAEGYSVSREKKESFPLTVTSAQKNPTAFYLCASSISAVKMNTEAFFGQGTRLTVV.

This chain links TRBV6-4 with TRBJ1-1; 9 nucleotides align to TRBD1. The length of the CDR3 is 15 residues. Losses at the gene ends were 4 bases for V and 2 bases for J; bases not matched to a gene: 5. Looked up from germline, CDR1 is MRHNA and CDR2 is SNTAGT. The CDR3 spells CASSGDREKNTEAFF. In nucleotides, the CDR3 is TGTGCCAGCAGTGGGGACAGGGAAAAAAACACTGAAGCTTTCTTT.

The chain uses TRBV11-2 and TRBJ2-1; D may be TRBD1 (5 bases). Germline V gene sequence: CDR1 SGHAT, CDR2 FQNNGV. The germline V and J ends were trimmed by 0 bases and 0 bases, with 9 bases remaining between them. The length of the CDR3 is 16 residues. The CDR3 nucleotides are TGTGCCAGCAGCTTAGAGAGACAGAGCTCCTACAATGAGCAGTTCTTC. Encoded protein: CASSLERQSSYNEQFF.

J is TRBJ1-2 and V is TRBV19, with D unresolved. Germline V gene data show CDR1 as LNHDA and CDR2 as SQIVND (reference sequence). Trimming removed 7 bases at V and 2 bases at J, with 8 bases between. This CDR3 region has 12 residues. DNA for the CDR3: TGTGCCAGTATGAGAGGGAACTATGGCTACACCTTC. Translated: CASMRGNYGYTF.

Only a few counts were recorded for this clone. The rearrangement links TRBV12-5 to TRBJ2-7; D not resolved. This CDR3 region has 13 residues. The V and J ends lost 3 bases and 5 bases respectively, with 11 bases between them. CDR1 LGHNT and CDR2 FRNRAP come from the germline V gene. CDR3 region: CASGLSGSDEQYF. The CDR3 region has the DNA TGTGCTAGTGGTTTATCCGGGTCCGACGAGCAGTACTTC.

CDR3 region: CASSDSASGGADTQYF. The CDR3 nucleotides read TGTGCCAGCAGTGACTCAGCTAGCGGGGGGGCAGATACGCAGTATTTT. This rearrangement joins TRBV6-4 to TRBJ2-3, with 12 bases matching TRBD2. V lost 0 bases, J lost 4 bases, and 2 bases stayed unmatched. Germline loops: CDR1 MRHNA, CDR2 SNTAGT. This CDR3 spans 16 amino acids.

V usage is TRBV2 and J usage is TRBJ1-2; 7 bases line up with TRBD1. The CDR3 contains 13 residues. Germline V lookup: CDR1 SNHLY, CDR2 FYNNEI. J gave up 8 bases and V 4 bases, and 7 bases lay outside the gene matches. The CDR3 protein is CASSGTGARGYTF. CDR3 in DNA: TGTGCCAGCAGTGGGACAGGCGCAAGGGGCTACACCTTC.

The chain links TRBV28 to TRBJ2-2; 7 bases agree with TRBD2. The trim removed 2 bases at V and 4 bases at J, leaving 4 bases unmatched. The CDR3 loop spans 15 amino acids. Germline values: CDR1 MDHEN, CDR2 SYDVKM. The CDR3 spells CASSLAGEGTGELFF. CDR3 nucleotides: TGTGCCAGCAGTTTAGCGGGAGAGGGCACCGGGGAGCTGTTTTTT.

The V gene is TRBV29-1, the J gene TRBJ1-2, with TRBD1 matching 7 bases. Germline V gene sequence: CDR1 SQVTM, CDR2 ANQGSEA. V lost 6 bases, J lost 5 bases, and 6 bases stayed unmatched. This CDR3 comprises 12 residues. The CDR3 region is CSVAGQKYGYTF. In DNA form, the CDR3 reads TGCAGCGTCGCGGGACAGAAATATGGCTACACCTTC. Full variable domain (outside the CDR3, taken from reference TRBV29-1 and TRBJ1-2): SAVISQKPSRDICQRGTSLTIQCQVDSQVTMMFWYRQQPGQSLTLIATANQGSEATYESGFVIDKFPISRPNLTFSTLTVSNMSPEDSSIYLCSVAGQKYGYTFGSGTRLTVV.

The chain joins TRBV7-9 to TRBJ2-7, with 9 bases identical to TRBD1. This CDR3 comprises 14 residues. The trim removed 4 bases at V and 2 bases at J, leaving 3 bases unmatched. Per germline, CDR1 SEHNR and CDR2 FQNEAQ (reference sequence). CDR3 bases: TGTGCCAGCAGCTCCGGGACAGGGACCTACGAGCAGTACTTC. Its protein product is CASSSGTGTYEQYF. Together with reference TRBV7-9 and TRBJ2-7, the CDR3 gives the full variable domain: DTGVSQNPRHKITKRGQNVTFRCDPISEHNRLYWYRQTLGQGPEFLTYFQNEAQLEKSRLLSDRFSAERPKGSFSTLEIQRTEQGDSAMYLCASSSGTGTYEQYFGPGTRLTVT.

J is TRBJ2-5 and V is TRBV6-1, with 10 nucleotides matching TRBD2. The V segment lost 4 bases and the J segment 2 bases; nucleotides outside the gene matches: 4. The CDR3 consists of 15 residues. The germline V gene has CDR1 MNHNS and CDR2 SASEGT. CDR3 coding DNA: TGTGCCAGCAGTGCCAGGACTAGCGGACAAGAGACCCAGTACTTC. Encoded protein: CASSARTSGQETQYF.

This chain connects TRBV9 to TRBJ2-1; 13 nucleotides line up with TRBD2. The CDR3 contains 17 residues. Germline-derived CDR1 and CDR2 are SGDLS and YYNGEE. The V segment lost 0 bases and the J segment 10 bases; nucleotides outside the gene matches: 10. Here the CDR3 reads CASSVGPTSGGAVEQFF. The CDR3 DNA reads as TGTGCCAGCAGCGTAGGGCCTACTAGCGGGGGGGCCGTAGAGCAGTTCTTC. The whole variable domain, remainder taken from reference TRBV9 and TRBJ2-1, is DSGVTQTPKHLITATGQRVTLRCSPRSGDLSVYWYQQSLDQGLQFLIQYYNGEERAKGNILERFSAQQFPDLHSELNLSSLELGDSALYFCASSVGPTSGGAVEQFFGPGTRLTVL.

This chain connects TRBV30 to TRBJ1-6; 12 bases fit TRBD1. Germline V gene lookup returns CDR1 GTSNPN and CDR2 SVGIG (reference sequence). This CDR3 has 16 residues. With V trimmed by 3 bases and J by 9 bases, 9 bases remained unmatched. CDR3 region: CAWSSGTGGVGSPLHF. CDR3 coding DNA: TGTGCCTGGAGCTCAGGGACAGGGGGCGTTGGTTCACCCCTCCACTTT.

CDR3: CASSAILANEQFF. For the CDR3, the DNA is TGTGCCAGCAGCGCTATACTAGCGAATGAGCAGTTCTTC. This chain connects TRBV7-2 to TRBJ2-1; TRBD2 agrees at 7 bases. The CDR3 spans 13 residues. The germline CDR1 and CDR2 sequences are SGHTA and FQGNSA. V lost 5 bases, J lost 7 bases, and 5 bases stayed unmatched.